This passage covers 28 T cell receptor delta chains from one sample sequenced in a study of gamma-delta chains in newborns, infants, children. TCRdb made new clone calls on the reads using CATT. The data hold 15,000 or so delta-chain clones, with around 7% observed a single time. Sequenced input: blood. The origin of the receptors is a child who was a newborn, infant or young child, either healthy, febrile or measles-vaccinated (not recorded which).

This clone was counted a few times. The gene calls are TRDV2 and TRDJ3; weak D call: TRDD3 (6 bases). The CDR3 length is 17 residues. Trimming took 5 bases from V and 0 from J, leaving 13 bases between them. The germline V gene has CDR1 GEAIGNYY and CDR2 EKD. CDR3 nucleotides: TGTGCCTGTGTCTCTGTACTGGGCTCCTGGGACACCCGACAGATGTTTTTC. Its translation: CACVSVLGSWDTRQMFF.

Regarding this clone: This may come from a read error, since a much larger clone is one base off. The same CDR3 arises from other DNA sequences in this sample as well. The chain links TRAV29/DV5 to TRDJ1, with 13 bases lining up with TRDD3. The CDR3 has 15 residues. Germline V gives CDR1 NSMFDY, CDR2 ISSIKDK. The CDR3 sequence is CAASVLGDTTDKLIF. CDR3 nucleotide sequence: TGCGCAGCAAGCGTACTGGGGGATACGACCGATAAACTCATCTTT.

Points on this clone: One end of the junction varies from germline; a read error may be responsible. Other nucleotide sequences in the sample specify the same CDR3. The chain recombines TRDV2 with TRDJ3, with 8 positions matching TRDD3. The CDR3 runs 20 residues. Germline V gene data show CDR1 as GEAIGNYY and CDR2 as EKD. The CDR3, as DNA: TGTGCCTGTGACACTGGCTGGGGGACCATAAGCTCCTGGGACACCCGCCAGATGTTTTTC. Protein sequence: CACDTGWGTISSWDTRQMFF.

The chain employs TRDV2 and TRDJ3; 10 positions agree with TRDD3. Germline values: CDR1 GEAIGNYY, CDR2 EKD. This CDR3 spans 19 amino acids. V dropped 1 base and J dropped 1; count of bases not matched to a gene: 6. The CDR3 coding sequence is TGTGCCTGTGACACTGGGGGATACTCGGTGTCCTGGGACACCCGACAGATGTTTTTC. This encodes CACDTGGYSVSWDTRQMFF.

This clone has more than one count but fewer than ten. This same CDR3 is encoded by further DNA sequences in the sample. This sequence joins TRDV2 and TRDJ2, with 12 bases lining up with TRDD3. Losses at the gene ends were 1 base for V and 4 bases for J; bases not matched to a gene: 3. CDR1 GEAIGNYY and CDR2 EKD come from the germline V gene. The CDR3 consists of 16 residues. The chain's CDR3 is CACDTLLGDTTAQLFF. CDR3 nucleotide sequence: TGTGCCTGTGACACGTTACTGGGGGATACGACAGCACAACTCTTCTTT.

In this sample, this clone turned up a few times. This rearrangement joins TRDV2 to TRDJ3; 12 bases line up with TRDD3. J was trimmed by 2 bases and V by 0 bases; bases with no gene match: 1. This CDR3 is 18 amino acids long. Germline lookup yields CDR1 GEAIGNYY and CDR2 EKD. CDR3 bases: TGTGCCTGTGACACCGACTGGGGGATACCCTGGGACACCCGACAGATGTTTTTC. It translates to CACDTDWGIPWDTRQMFF.

This clone turned up a few times. The chain couples TRDV3 to TRDJ2; 10 positions match TRDD3. The CDR3 is 13 residues long. V lost 2 bases, J lost 5 bases, and 2 bases stayed unmatched. Germline assignment: CDR1 TVYSNPD and CDR2 GDNSRS (reference sequence). The CDR3 DNA is TGTGCCTTTTTTGGGGGATACACAGCACAACTCTTCTTT. This sequence encodes CAFFGGYTAQLFF.

This clone is medium-sized by share. The chain couples TRDV2 to TRDJ1; 8 bases agree with TRDD3. Losses at the gene ends were 1 base for V and 0 bases for J; bases not matched to a gene: 6. Germline V CDR1 and CDR2: GEAIGNYY, EKD. CDR3 length: 16 residues. CDR3 sequence: CACDTLGDTDTDKLIF. DNA of the CDR3: TGTGCCTGTGACACTCTCGGGGATACAGACACCGATAAACTCATCTTT.

About this clone itself: Sequence at one end of the junction differs from germline and may be a read error. The rearrangement joins TRDV2 to TRDJ3, with 12 bases that match TRDD3. This CDR3 contains 20 residues. Germline CDR1 is GEAIGNYY and CDR2 is EKD. The CDR3 is CACDTTGGYLSSWDTRQMFF. The CDR3 coding sequence is TGTGCCTGTGACACGACTGGGGGATACCTCAGCTCCTGGGACACCCGCCAGATGTTTTTC.

In its sample, this clone was seen many times. A far larger clone is only one base removed, so a read error is likely. Additional DNA sequences in this sample encode the identical CDR3. The rearrangement joins TRDV2 to TRDJ1, with D possibly matching TRDD3 (6 bases). Germline CDR1 is GEAIGNYY and CDR2 is EKD. Deletions cut 1 base from V and 2 bases from J, with 7 bases between. This CDR3 has 13 amino acids. The CDR3 DNA sequence: TGTGCCTGTGACACTTGGGGGACCGATAAACTCATCTTT. This codes for CACDTWGTDKLIF.

This clone came up a few times. The sample contains more than one DNA sequence encoding this CDR3. The chain combines TRDV2 with TRDJ3; TRDD3 matches at 8 bases. CDR1 and CDR2 (germline): GEAIGNYY, EKD. V gave up 3 bases and J gave up 0 bases; unmatched junction bases: 12. This CDR3 spans 20 amino acids. CDR3 sequence (DNA): TGTGCCTGTGACCCTGTGCGCCTGGGGGACCCCTCCTGGGACACCCGACAGATGTTTTTC. Protein product: CACDPVRLGDPSWDTRQMFF.

This clone has ten or more counts. Distinct nucleotide sequences in the sample also encode this CDR3. The rearrangement joins TRDV2 to TRDJ3; 12 bases agree with TRDD3. From germline, CDR1 is GEAIGNYY and CDR2 EKD. CDR3 length: 19 residues. J lost 1 base, V lost 3 bases, and 6 bases had no gene match. CDR3 amino acids: CACDPLLGDTSWDTRQMFF. CDR3 nucleotides: TGTGCCTGTGACCCCTTACTGGGGGATACTTCCTGGGACACCCGACAGATGTTTTTC.

This clone was picked up a small number of times. The chain couples TRDV2 to TRDJ3, with D perhaps TRDD3 (6 bases). This CDR3 is 17 amino acids long. Germline V gene data show CDR1 as GEAIGNYY and CDR2 as EKD. V was shortened by 3 bases and J by 0 bases, with 11 bases between the two germline ends. Here the CDR3 DNA reads TGTGCCTGTGACGAGGGGGGACGCTCCTGGGACACCCGACAGATGTTTTTC. This codes for CACDEGGRSWDTRQMFF.

This clone was observed a few times. The rearrangement joins TRDV2 to TRDJ3, with 8 bases matching TRDD3. Per germline, CDR1 GEAIGNYY and CDR2 EKD. With V trimmed by 1 base and J by 0 bases, 7 bases remained unmatched. This CDR3 is 19 amino acids long. CDR3 coding DNA: TGTGCCTGTGACACGATAGGGATACGGATCTCCTGGGACACCCGACAGATGTTTTTC. It encodes CACDTIGIRISWDTRQMFF.

This clone appeared a few times. The chain links TRDV2 to TRDJ1; maybe TRDD3 (5 bases). V lost 3 bases and J lost 0, with 13 bases in between. The CDR3 is 15 amino acids. Germline CDR1 is GEAIGNYY and CDR2 is EKD. CDR3 coding DNA: TGTGCCTGTGACGGGGGGGTCCAGTACACCGATAAACTCATCTTT. Translated: CACDGGVQYTDKLIF.

This rearrangement joins TRDV2 to TRDJ3, with a possible D match to TRDD3 (7 bases). The CDR3 totals 20 residues. Germline V gene lookup returns CDR1 GEAIGNYY and CDR2 EKD. With 0 bases removed from V and 0 bases from J, the gap between germline ends came to 17 bases. The CDR3 nucleotides read TGTGCCTGTGACACCGGGGGATTCCTAATGAGCTCCTGGGACACCCGACAGATGTTTTTC. Encoded protein: CACDTGGFLMSSWDTRQMFF.

Ten or more counts support this clone. This DNA's translation differs at residue 10 from TCRdb's protein, which comes from a much larger clone; a read error is likely, and the protein shown is translated from the DNA. The chain uses TRDV2 and TRDJ3; 12 bases are a match to TRDD3. This CDR3 is 17 amino acids long. The V and J ends lost 2 bases and 5 bases, in that order; junction bases with no gene match: 3. CDR1 and CDR2 (germline): GEAIGNYY, EKD. CDR3 in DNA: TGTGCCTGTGACATACTGGGGGATACCCGGGACACCCGACAGATGTTTTTC. Its protein is CACDILGDTRDTRQMFF.

The sample holds many counts of this clone. The genes are TRDV2 and TRDJ3; 7 positions agree with TRDD3. CDR3 size: 19 residues. After removal of 0 bases from V and 0 bases from J, the junction contained 7 bases not matched to a gene. Germline CDR1 GEAIGNYY, CDR2 EKD. The chain's CDR3 is CACDTVEWGTSWDTRQMFF. CDR3 DNA sequence: TGTGCCTGTGACACCGTTGAATGGGGGACCTCCTGGGACACCCGACAGATGTTTTTC.

Turning to this clone: This clone may be a read error of a much larger clone one base away. The same CDR3 arises from other DNA sequences in this sample as well. This rearrangement joins TRDV2 to TRDJ3, with 8 bases matching TRDD3. Germline V CDR1 and CDR2: GEAIGNYY, EKD. V lost 0 bases to trimming and J lost 0 bases; unmatched junction nucleotides: 6. This CDR3 comprises 19 residues. The CDR3 DNA is TGTGCCTGTGACACCGTACTGGGGGCAAGCTCCTGGGACACCCGACAGATGTTTTTC. Amino acids: CACDTVLGASSWDTRQMFF.

In its sample, this clone was seen a few times. The rearrangement joins TRDV2 to TRDJ3, with TRDD3 matching 7 bases. With 3 bases clipped from V and 0 bases from J, the junction kept 10 bases outside the gene matches. Germline assignment: CDR1 GEAIGNYY and CDR2 EKD. CDR3 length: 19 residues. The CDR3 reads CACDPVLGTRSWDTRQMFF. For the CDR3, the DNA is TGTGCCTGTGACCCTGTACTGGGGACTCGCTCCTGGGACACCCGACAGATGTTTTTC.

By proportion, this clone is medium-sized (0.01 to 0.1%). The sample holds other DNA sequences that translate to the same CDR3. The chain uses TRDV2 and TRDJ3; 11 positions match TRDD3. CDR3 length equals 18 residues. The trim removed 1 base at V and 0 bases at J, leaving 1 base unmatched. Germline values: CDR1 GEAIGNYY, CDR2 EKD. CDR3 protein: CACDTLGDTSWDTRQMFF. DNA for the CDR3: TGTGCCTGTGACACTCTGGGGGATACCTCCTGGGACACCCGACAGATGTTTTTC.

This clone has more than one count but fewer than ten. This may be a read error, as it is one base from a much larger clone. This chain links TRDV2 with TRDJ3; 12 nucleotides agree with TRDD3. Per the germline V gene, CDR1 is GEAIGNYY and CDR2 is EKD. The CDR3 is 19 amino acids. The trim removed 2 bases at V and 1 base at J, leaving 5 bases unmatched. CDR3 in DNA: TGTGCCTGTGACAACTTACTGGGGGATACATCCTGGGACACCCGACAGATGTTTTTC. As protein: CACDNLLGDTSWDTRQMFF.

This clone was observed a handful of times. Possible read error: a much larger clone is one base away. Distinct nucleotide sequences in the sample also encode this CDR3. The genes are TRDV2 and TRDJ3, with a weak D call TRDD3 (6 bases). The length of the CDR3 is 16 residues. The V gene's germline CDR1 is GEAIGNYY and CDR2 EKD. V gave up 3 bases and J gave up 0 bases, with 8 bases separating them. CDR3 sequence reads: CACDLLGSWDTRQMFF. CDR3 sequence (DNA): TGTGCCTGTGACCTACTGGGCTCCTGGGACACCCGACAGATGTTTTTC.

On this clone itself: The same CDR3 is also encoded by other DNA sequences in this sample. The chain carries TRDV2 and TRDJ3; 12 bases are a match to TRDD3. This CDR3 is built from 22 residues. Germline trimming cut 0 bases from V and 0 bases from J; bases unmatched to any gene: 11. Germline V gene sequence: CDR1 GEAIGNYY, CDR2 EKD. CDR3 bases: TGTGCCTGTGACACCGTACTGGGGGATACACGCCCCAGCTCCTGGGACACCCGACAGATGTTTTTC. Translated, it gives CACDTVLGDTRPSSWDTRQMFF.

This clone has only a few counts. This sequence may be a read error, since a much larger clone differs from it by one base. This chain links TRDV2 with TRDJ3; 8 positions agree with TRDD3. CDR3 length: 19 residues. With 3 bases clipped from V and 2 bases from J, the junction kept 11 bases outside the gene matches. The germline V gene has CDR1 GEAIGNYY and CDR2 EKD. The DNA for the CDR3 is TGTGCCTGTGACGGAGTACTGGGGGGTACGCCCTGGGACACCCGACAGATGTTTTTC. Translation gives CACDGVLGGTPWDTRQMFF.

This clone appeared a few times. Sequence at one end of the junction differs from germline and may be a read error. The chain carries TRDV1 and TRDJ2; 12 bases line up with TRDD3. CDR1 TSWWSYY and CDR2 QGS come from the germline V gene. The CDR3 sequence is 18 residues long. Here the CDR3 DNA reads TGTGCTCTTGGGGAAGGTCGTACTGGGGGATACTTGACAGCACAACCCTTCTTT. Amino acids: CALGEGRTGGYLTAQPFF.

This clone was counted only a few times. The protein recorded in TCRdb matches a much larger clone and deviates from this DNA's translation at residue 5, suggesting a read error; the protein here is obtained by translating the DNA. This same CDR3 is encoded by further DNA sequences in the sample. V gene TRDV2 combines with J gene TRDJ3; TRDD3 matches at 12 bases. Trimming cost V 3 bases and J 1 base; bases outside gene matches: 3. Germline CDR1 reads GEAIGNYY; CDR2 reads EKD. The CDR3 length is 18 residues. CDR3 DNA: TGTGCCTGTGACGCTGGGGGATACGCGTCCTGGGACACCCGACAGATGTTTTTC. It encodes CACDAGGYASWDTRQMFF.

Comment on this clone: TCRdb's entry gives the protein of a much larger clone, which mismatches this DNA's translation at residue 3, likely from a read error; the protein reported here is translated from the DNA. The chain recombines TRDV2 with TRDJ3; 8 bases match TRDD3. The CDR3 spans 16 residues. CDR1 and CDR2 (germline): GEAIGNYY, EKD. For the CDR3, the DNA is TGTGCCTTTGACACCTGGGGGACCTGGGACACCCGACAGATGTTTTTC. The encoded protein is CAFDTWGTWDTRQMFF.